This T cell receptor beta chain is drawn from a study of blood T cell repertoires in COVID-19 (dated by TCRdb to 2018 to 2020). General notes on the study: The collaborator samples originated in the United States, Italy and Spain and spanned the acute and convalescent phases of COVID-19. The material from the prospective study consisted of cDNA or gDNA derived from T cells, B-cell-depleted T cells, or PBMCs. Deeply sampled blood TCRbeta repertoires from subjects exposed to, actively infected with, or recovered from COVID-19 were included in the dataset. The repertoires were made available in a free public database intended to serve as a resource for research on the immune response to SARS-CoV-2. The samples were drawn from two sources: the first 160 participants of the ongoing ImmuneRACE study, and 1,254 subjects contributed by 6 global collaborators. The sample metadata nearly always contained a de-identified subject ID, COVID-19 status, age in years and sex. Where HLA class I and class II types were available, the types were taken from metadata supplied by the sample provider, not from assay-based typing.

Collaborating institutions collected whole blood in K2EDTA tubes following their own protocols. For TCRbeta analysis, collaborators shipped samples as frozen whole blood, isolated PBMCs, or DNA extracted from either of those sample types. As concerns this clone: The specificity of this receptor is unknown. One base away there is no much larger clone; base qualities are not given.

The immunoSEQ Assay, a bias-controlled multiplex PCR, was used to amplify TCRbeta CDR3 regions from genomic DNA. The authors' analysis ran thus. Nucleated cell counts per sample were estimated from amplification of reference gene primers within the assay. Sequence reads were collapsed and filtered to measure the absolute abundance of every unique TCRbeta CDR3 rearrangement. For each sample, productive Simpson clonality was calculated as the square root of Simpson's diversity index across productive rearrangements. TCRdb holds this immuneACCESS table with in-frame rearrangements only. Some clones are missing; in checked studies, unresolved V genes explain under half, and the rest has no known cause. The V and J calls and clone size are taken from that table; D and trimming were inferred from the DNA. The sample table contains 98,000 or so clones; only one count was recorded for approximately 85% of them. The leading ten clones occupy 2% to 3% of the sample.

Overall study outcomes, separate from this receptor: The quantity of clinical and demographic metadata differed by source and by participant and was supplied without curation.

The sequence came from a human donor in a cohort sampled during active COVID-19. Sequenced: peripheral blood.

The DNA sequence is TGTGCCAGCAGCGCAGGAGGACTAGCGGGGGTAGAGACCCAGTACTTC. Translated, this is CASSAGGLAGVETQYF. The V and J genes are TRBV5-4 and TRBJ2-5; TRBD2 fits 13 bases in the junction. V and J are trimmed by 4 bases and 4 bases, and the gene matches miss 7 bases of the junction. According to the germline V gene (reference sequence), CDR1 reads SGHNT and CDR2 reads YYREEE. The CDR3 contains 16 residues, cysteine and phenylalanine counted. Left in the record is the CDR3 DNA by itself, 48 bases read in frame from the first base.